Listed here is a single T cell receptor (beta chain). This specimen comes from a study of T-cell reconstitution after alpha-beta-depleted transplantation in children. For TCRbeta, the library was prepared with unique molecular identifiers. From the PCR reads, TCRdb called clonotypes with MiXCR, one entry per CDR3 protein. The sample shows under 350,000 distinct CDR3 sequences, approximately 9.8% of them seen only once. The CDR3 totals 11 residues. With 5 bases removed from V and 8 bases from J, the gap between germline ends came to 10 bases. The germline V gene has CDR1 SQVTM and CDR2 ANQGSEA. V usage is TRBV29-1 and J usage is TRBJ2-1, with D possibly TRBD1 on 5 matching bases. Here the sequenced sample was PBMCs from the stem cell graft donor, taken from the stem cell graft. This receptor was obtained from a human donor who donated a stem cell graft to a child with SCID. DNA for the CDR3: TGCAGCGTTAGGGGAATATATGAGCAGTTCTTC. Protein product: CSVRGIYEQFF.